These 5 T cell receptor beta chains came from one sample sequenced in a study of cytomegalovirus exposure and HLA in healthy donors (dated 2017 in TCRdb). The method behind the library was the immunoSEQ multiplex PCR assay. TCRdb limited this immuneACCESS table to in-frame rearrangements with V and J called. A share of clones is missing; checked studies link under half to unresolved V genes, and the rest is unexplained. The sample has some 110,000 clones on record, approximately 88% of them singletons. The biggest ten clones account for about 1.7% of the sample. The sample consisted of PBMCs. These receptors were taken from a man in his late teens or twenties in good health and CMV-seronegative.

Concerning this clone: A read error may produce the germline difference seen at one junction end. The chain has TRBV6-5 and TRBJ1-1; TRBD1 might be the D (5 bases). CDR3 length equals 14 residues. Germline CDR1 MNHEY, CDR2 SVGAGI. The CDR3 sequence: CASSLGRQATEAFF. In nucleotides, the CDR3 is TGTGCCAGTAGTTTGGGGCGCCAGGCCACTGAAGCTTTCTTT.

The chain combines TRBV11-2 with TRBJ1-4; 9 bases match TRBD1. The J segment lost 8 bases and the V segment lost 3 bases, leaving 4 bases of the junction unmatched. CDR1 SGHAT and CDR2 FQNNGV come from the germline V gene. The CDR3 is 14 amino acids. The CDR3 loop is CASSLGQGVEKLFF. The CDR3 DNA follows: TGTGCCAGCAGCTTGGGACAGGGCGTCGAAAAACTGTTTTTT.

This clone has a handful of counts. The V call is TRBV2, the J call TRBJ2-7; the match to TRBD1 covers 7 bases. Unmatched junction bases numbered 3, after V lost 5 bases and J lost 5 bases. Germline V gives CDR1 SNHLY, CDR2 FYNNEI. The CDR3 spans 12 residues. CDR3 nucleotide sequence: TGTGCCAGCAGTCCAGGGGGACACGAGCAGTACTTC. It codes for CASSPGGHEQYF.

The chain uses TRBV7-9 and TRBJ2-1; 7 positions match TRBD1. Per germline, CDR1 SEHNR and CDR2 FQNEAQ (reference sequence). The length of the CDR3 is 15 residues. Trimming at V came to 5 bases and at J to 5 bases, leaving 9 bases not matched to a gene. The CDR3 DNA follows: TGTGCCAGCAGCCCGCTTTGGACAGGAGACAATGAGCAGTTCTTC. Translating gives CASSPLWTGDNEQFF.

The gene calls are TRBV14 and TRBJ2-7, with D possibly being TRBD1 (5 bases). The CDR3 has 14 residues. Trimming took off 0 bases at V and 2 bases at J, with 8 bases between the two ends. Germline assignment: CDR1 SGHDN and CDR2 FVKESK. CDR3 protein: CASSQDSTAYEQYF. The CDR3 coding sequence is TGTGCCAGCAGCCAAGATTCGACAGCCTACGAGCAGTACTTC.